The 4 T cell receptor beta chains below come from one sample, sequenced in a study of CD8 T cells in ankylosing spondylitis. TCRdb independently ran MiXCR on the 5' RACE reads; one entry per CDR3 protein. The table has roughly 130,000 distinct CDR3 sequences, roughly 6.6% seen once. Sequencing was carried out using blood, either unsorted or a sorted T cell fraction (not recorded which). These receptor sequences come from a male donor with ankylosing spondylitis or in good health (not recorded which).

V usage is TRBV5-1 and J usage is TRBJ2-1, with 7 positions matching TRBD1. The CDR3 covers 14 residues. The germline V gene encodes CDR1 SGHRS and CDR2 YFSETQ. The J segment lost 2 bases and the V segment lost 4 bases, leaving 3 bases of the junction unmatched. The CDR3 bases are TGCGCCAGCAGCGTCGACAGGGCCTACAATGAGCAGTTCTTC. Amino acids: CASSVDRAYNEQFF.

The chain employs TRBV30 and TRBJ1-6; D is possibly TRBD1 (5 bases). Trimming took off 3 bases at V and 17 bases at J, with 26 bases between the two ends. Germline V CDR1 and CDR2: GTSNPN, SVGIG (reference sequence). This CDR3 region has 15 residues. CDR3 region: CAWSDPGLGIAYFHF. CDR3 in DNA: TGTGCCTGGAGCGACCCGGGACTGGGTATCGCATATTTCCACTTT.

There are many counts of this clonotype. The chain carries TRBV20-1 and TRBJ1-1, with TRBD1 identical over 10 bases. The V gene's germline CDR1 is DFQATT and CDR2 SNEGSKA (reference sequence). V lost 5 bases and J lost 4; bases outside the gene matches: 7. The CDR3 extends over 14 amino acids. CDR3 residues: CSAQRRDRGTEAFF. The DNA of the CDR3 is TGCAGTGCTCAAAGAAGGGACAGGGGCACTGAAGCTTTCTTT.

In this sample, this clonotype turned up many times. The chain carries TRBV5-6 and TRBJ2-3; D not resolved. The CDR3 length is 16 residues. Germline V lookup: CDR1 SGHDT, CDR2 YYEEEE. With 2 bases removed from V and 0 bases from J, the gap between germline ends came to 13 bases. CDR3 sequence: CASSFGRSASTDTQYF. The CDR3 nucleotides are TGTGCCAGCAGCTTCGGCAGGAGTGCGAGCACAGATACGCAGTATTTT.